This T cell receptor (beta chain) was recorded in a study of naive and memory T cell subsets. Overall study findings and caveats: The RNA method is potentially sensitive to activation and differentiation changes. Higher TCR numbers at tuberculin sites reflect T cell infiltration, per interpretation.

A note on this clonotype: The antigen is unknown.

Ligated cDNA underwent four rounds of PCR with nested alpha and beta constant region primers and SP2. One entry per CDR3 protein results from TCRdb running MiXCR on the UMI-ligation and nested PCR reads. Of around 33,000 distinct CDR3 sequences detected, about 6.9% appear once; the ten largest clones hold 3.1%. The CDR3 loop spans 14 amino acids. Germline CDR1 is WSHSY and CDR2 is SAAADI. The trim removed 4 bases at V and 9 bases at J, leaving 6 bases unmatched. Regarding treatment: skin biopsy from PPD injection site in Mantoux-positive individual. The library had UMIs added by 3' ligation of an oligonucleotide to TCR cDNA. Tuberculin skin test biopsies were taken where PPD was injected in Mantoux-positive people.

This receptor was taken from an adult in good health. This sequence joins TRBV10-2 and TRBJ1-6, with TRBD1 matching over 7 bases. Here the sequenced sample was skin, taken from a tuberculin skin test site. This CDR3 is CASSVTGAISPLHF. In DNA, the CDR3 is TGCGCCAGCAGTGTAACAGGGGCCATTTCACCCCTCCACTTT.